This is a list of T cell receptor beta chains from one sample in a study of T-cell reconstitution after alpha-beta-depleted transplantation in children. TCRdb used MiXCR to reprocess the PCR reads, holding one entry per CDR3 protein. In the table there are 250,000 to 300,000 distinct CDR3 sequences, roughly 8.2% of which are singletons. This material consisted of peripheral blood, taken 360 days after TCRalphabeta/CD19-depleted stem cell transplant. Every receptor here comes from a female patient aged 2 to 10 who had a stem cell transplant for Fanconi anemia, so the T cells may come from the graft donor. The CDR3 runs from the conserved cysteine through the conserved F or W. Each record gives: D gene, clone size, J gene, V gene, CDR3 DNA, CDR3 protein. D genes are given only for firm matches. Clone size is stated in some rows and not others, as once, few, many or a class when expanded.

TRBD2 . TRBJ2-2 TRBV9 TGTGCCAGCAGCGTAGCTGAGGAGGCCCGGGACTACGTCGGCGGGGAGCTGTTTTTT CASSVAEEARDYVGGELFF
. few TRBJ2-3 TRBV14 TGTGCCAGCGCACGGATTTTTCCTTATCAAGATACGCAGTATTTT CASARIFPYQDTQYF
. . TRBJ1-1 TRBV28 TGTGCCAGCAGTCGGAGAAAGGACGCCGGCGCTTTCTTT CASSRRKDAGAFF
. many TRBJ2-7 TRBV29-1 TGCAGCGTTTGTCGTGGGGACAACTCCTACGAGCAGTACTTC CSVCRGDNSYEQYF
. few TRBJ2-5 TRBV18 TGTGCCAGCTCACCACCTAGTACCGAGACCCAGTACTTC CASSPPSTETQYF
. many TRBJ1-3 TRBV29-1 TGCAGCGCTCGGCGGGTACCCGGAAACACCATATATTTT CSARRVPGNTIYF
. . TRBJ1-6 TRBV20-1 TGCAGTGCTAGAGGATATGGGACAACGAGCTCCTATAATTCACCCCTCCACTTT CSARGYGTTSSYNSPLHF
TRBD1 many TRBJ1-4 TRBV11-2 TGTGCCAGCAGTAATCCCAGACAGGGAAATGAAAAACTGTTTTTT CASSNPRQGNEKLFF
TRBD2 few TRBJ2-2 TRBV9 TGTGCCAGCAGCGTAGTCACTAGCGGGGGGCCTTCTGGCGGGGAGCTGTTTTTT CASSVVTSGGPSGGELFF
. . TRBJ1-1 TRBV6-5 TGTGCCAGCAGTTACTCGTCGGCCTGGGGGGGGAACACTGAAGCTTTCTTT CASSYSSAWGGNTEAFF
. few TRBJ2-3 TRBV18 TGTGCCAGCTCACCGGGGGCGATCGGGTCAGATACGCAGTATTTT CASSPGAIGSDTQYF
. few TRBJ2-1 TRBV21-1 TGTGCCAGCAGCAAAGCGCAGGGGGGGGCCCGGGAGCAGTTCTTC CASSKAQGGAREQFF
. . TRBJ2-7 TRBV10-3 TGTGCCATCAGTGATATTCTAGGGGAGGCGCAGTACTTC CAISDILGEAQYF
. . TRBJ2-5 TRBV7-9 TGTGCCAGCAGCGGCGGGACAGTAGAGACCCAGTACTTC CASSGGTVETQYF
. few TRBJ1-2 TRBV2 TGTGCCAGCAGGATCGGCAGGGAGAATGGCTACACCTTC CASRIGRENGYTF
TRBD1 . TRBJ2-5 TRBV12-5 TGTGCTAGTGGTTTGAGCCGGGGACAGCTAGGAGAGACCCAGTACTTC CASGLSRGQLGETQYF
. many TRBJ2-1 TRBV11-2 TGTGCCAGCAGCTTAGGCCCCCCCCTCGTTGAGCAGTTCTTC CASSLGPPLVEQFF
. many TRBJ1-4 TRBV28 TGTGCCAGCACGGCGGCGAGTGAAAAACTGTTTTTT CASTAASEKLFF
TRBD2 many TRBJ2-5 TRBV4-2 TGTGCCAGCAGCCAAGTGTTGCGGGGGGCGGAGACCCAGTACTTC CASSQVLRGAETQYF
TRBD2 . TRBJ2-1 TRBV6-1 TGTGCCAGCAGTGAATGGGGCGGGAGTTACAATGAGCAGTTCTTC CASSEWGGSYNEQFF
TRBD1 many TRBJ2-3 TRBV20-1 TGCAGTGCGGGACAGGGGAAAGTATTTACAGATACGCAGTATTTT CSAGQGKVFTDTQYF
. many TRBJ2-2 TRBV12-3/TRBV12-4 TGTGCCAGCCGTCCACACAGGGCTACGAACACCGGGGAGCTGTTTTTT CASRPHRATNTGELFF
TRBD2 many TRBJ2-2 TRBV6-4 TGTGCCAGCGGAAAAGCGGGAGGTGATTCCCCGGGGGAGCTGTTTTTT CASGKAGGDSPGELFF
. many TRBJ1-1 TRBV6-2/TRBV6-3 TGTGCCAGCACTCAACCCGGACAGAACACTGAAGCTTTCTTT CASTQPGQNTEAFF
. many TRBJ2-5 TRBV20-1 TGCAGTGCTAGAATTGGCCGGACGGCACCATTCGGAGGGACCCAGTACTTC CSARIGRTAPFGGTQYF
. few TRBJ2-3 TRBV20-1 TGCAGTGCTAGAGGTGGAGGGGGATCCACAGATACGCAGTATTTT CSARGGGGSTDTQYF
. few TRBJ1-2 TRBV9 TGTGCCAGCAGCGTAGCCCAGAGTGGCTACACCTTC CASSVAQSGYTF
TRBD1 . TRBJ1-2 TRBV4-3 TGCGCCAGCAGCCAAGACGGCAGGGGGTATGGCTACACCTTC CASSQDGRGYGYTF
. . TRBJ2-1 TRBV11-2 TGTGCCAGCAGCTTAGTAATCGGCCCAGGGCCTTACCCCGAGGAGCAGTTCTTC CASSLVIGPGPYPEEQFF
. many TRBJ1-1 TRBV5-1 TGCGCCAGCAGCTTTCACGAATCCGGCCAATACACTGAAGCTTTCTTT CASSFHESGQYTEAFF
. . TRBJ1-1 TRBV11-2 TGTGCCAGCAGCTTAGTCTTGAGTCGGCTAGGACAGATGAACACTGAAGCTTTCTTT CASSLVLSRLGQMNTEAFF
TRBD1 . TRBJ1-1 TRBV6-5 TGTGCCAGCAGTTACAACGACAGGGGCCCTGAAGCTTTCTTT CASSYNDRGPEAFF
. many TRBJ2-3 TRBV7-9 TGTGCCAGCAGCTTAGTCGTAGCGCGGCCAGATACGCAGTATTTT CASSLVVARPDTQYF
. . TRBJ2-1 TRBV15 TGTGCCACCAGCAGACCTGACATGCCCGGCTACAATGAGCAGTTCTTC CATSRPDMPGYNEQFF
TRBD2 many TRBJ2-2 TRBV6-5 TGTGCCAGCAGTCGCCCCGGACTAGCGGGGGGGCCTTCCGGGGAGCTGTTTTTT CASSRPGLAGGPSGELFF
. . TRBJ1-1 TRBV3-1 TGTGCCTGCTGCCAAGAAGGGAGGGGTAACACTGAAGCTTTCTTT CACCQEGRGNTEAFF
TRBD1 many TRBJ1-1 TRBV29-1 TGCAGCGTTTCTAGGACAGGGACGGCTGAAGCTTTCTTT CSVSRTGTAEAFF
TRBD1 . TRBJ1-3 TRBV6-1 TGTGCCAGCAGTCCCTCTACGGGACAGGGACTCTCTGGAAACACCATATATTTT CASSPSTGQGLSGNTIYF
. . TRBJ1-3 TRBV9 TGTGCCAGCAGCGTAGAGCGGGGGAGAGGAAACACCATATATTTT CASSVERGRGNTIYF
. many TRBJ2-7 TRBV5-6 TGTGCCAGCAGATATGACCGGGGGGAGCAGTACTTC CASRYDRGEQYF
. . TRBJ2-1 TRBV5-6 TGTGCCAGCGGCTTAGCGGCCCATCACAATGAGCAGTTCTTC CASGLAAHHNEQFF
TRBD1 few TRBJ1-2 TRBV12-3/TRBV12-4 TGTGCCAGCAGTTTAGCGCCCGGACAGGGGGCGATTAGTGGCTATGGCTACACCTTC CASSLAPGQGAISGYGYTF
. many TRBJ2-5 TRBV20-1 TGCAGTGCTAGGGAGGACCACTACGGCCTCCAAGAGACCCAGTACTTC CSAREDHYGLQETQYF
. many TRBJ2-7 TRBV5-1 TGCGCCAGCAGCTTGACAGAAGACGAGCAGTACTTC CASSLTEDEQYF
. many TRBJ1-1 TRBV12-3/TRBV12-4 TGTGCCAGCAGTACAGGGTTAAGGGCTGAAGCTTTCTTT CASSTGLRAEAFF
TRBD1 many TRBJ2-3 TRBV7-6 TGTGCCAGCAGCTTAGGGTCAGGGGGCCAGACAGATACGCAGTATTTT CASSLGSGGQTDTQYF
. many TRBJ2-3 TRBV10-3 TGTGCCATCAATTCCGGGACTACAGATACGCAGTATTTT CAINSGTTDTQYF
. few TRBJ1-2 TRBV25-1 TGTGCCAGCAGTGAATTGCCAGGGAGCGGCTACACCTTC CASSELPGSGYTF